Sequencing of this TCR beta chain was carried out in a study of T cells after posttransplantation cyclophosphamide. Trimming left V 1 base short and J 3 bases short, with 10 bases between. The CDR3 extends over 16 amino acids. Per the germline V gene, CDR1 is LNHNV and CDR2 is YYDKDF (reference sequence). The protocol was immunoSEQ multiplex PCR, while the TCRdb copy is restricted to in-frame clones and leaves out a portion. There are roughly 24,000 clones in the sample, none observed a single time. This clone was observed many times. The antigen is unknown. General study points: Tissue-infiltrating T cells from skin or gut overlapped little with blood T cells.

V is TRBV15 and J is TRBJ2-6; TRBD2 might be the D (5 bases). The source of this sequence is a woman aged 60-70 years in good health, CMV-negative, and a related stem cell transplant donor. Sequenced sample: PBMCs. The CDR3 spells CATSRAEAGGANVLTF. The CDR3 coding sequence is TGTGCCACCAGCAGAGCCGAGGCGGGTGGGGCCAACGTCCTGACTTTC.